The 26 T cell receptor beta chains below were found in one sample sequenced in a study of shared clonotypes between healthy human individuals. The data were produced by immunoSEQ multiplex PCR, yet TCRdb's version contains in-frame clones alone and is incomplete. The sample contains 2.3 million or so clones, about 92% of which appear only once. The sequencing input was naive CD4+ T cells from PBMCs. Subset denoted: CD45RA+ positively selected. The source is a man younger than 35 in good health. Some clones in this sample may be carry-over from other donors' samples.

The chain combines TRBV5-1 with TRBJ2-7; 8 nucleotides line up with TRBD2. Germline CDR1 reads SGHRS; CDR2 reads YFSETQ. V was clipped by 5 bases and J by 4 bases; unmatched bases: 8. The CDR3 is 14 residues long. CDR3 in DNA: TGCGCCAGCAGGCGTGGTAGCGGGATGTACGAGCAGTACTTC. Amino acid sequence: CASRRGSGMYEQYF.

This clone was seen a handful of times. This chain connects TRBV28 to TRBJ1-5, with 7 nucleotides matching TRBD1. CDR1 is MDHEN and CDR2 is SYDVKM in the germline V gene. The CDR3 runs to 16 residues. V lost 6 bases to trimming and J lost 0 bases; unmatched junction nucleotides: 8. As DNA, the CDR3 is TGTGCCAGCAGCAGAGGGACAGCTAATAGCAATCAGCCCCAGCATTTT. The encoded protein is CASSRGTANSNQPQHF.

The V gene is TRBV27, the J gene TRBJ2-5; no reliable D call. The CDR3 spans 14 residues. Between the trimmed V and J ends, which lost 0 bases and 5 bases, there was a span of 10 bases. The germline gives CDR1 MNHEY, CDR2 SMNVEV (reference sequence). CDR3 in amino acids: CASSLSALGETQYF. Written as DNA, the CDR3 is TGTGCCAGCAGTTTATCGGCGCTGGGCGAGACCCAGTACTTC.

This chain links TRBV11-3 with TRBJ2-2; a possible D gene is TRBD1 (5 bases). V lost 3 bases and J lost 5, with 13 bases in between. CDR3 length equals 15 residues. CDR1 and CDR2 from the germline V gene are SGHNT and YENEEA. CDR3 DNA: TGTGCCAGCAGCTTGGCCCAGGGTGAGACCGGGGAGCTGTTTTTT. This encodes CASSLAQGETGELFF.

The chain has TRBV6-5 and TRBJ1-3; 8 positions match TRBD1. The germline CDR1 and CDR2 sequences are MNHEY and SVGAGI. The CDR3 runs to 14 residues. V gave up 10 bases and J gave up 2 bases; unmatched junction bases: 7. CDR3 protein: CATRTGLTGNTIYF. CDR3 bases: TGTGCCACCCGGACAGGGCTAACTGGAAACACCATATATTTT.

The genes are TRBV28 and TRBJ1-5; D gene unclear. V was cut by 5 bases and J by 6 bases, with 11 bases left in between. In germline, CDR1 is MDHEN, CDR2 SYDVKM. The CDR3 sequence is 13 residues long. This chain's CDR3 is CASSVTSGQPQHF. The DNA of the CDR3 is TGTGCCAGCAGTGTAACCAGTGGTCAGCCCCAGCATTTT.

The chain uses TRBV19 and TRBJ1-1; weak D call: TRBD1 (5 bases). Germline V CDR1 and CDR2: LNHDA, SQIVND (reference sequence). V lost 0 bases and J 2 bases, leaving 13 bases between the germline ends. This CDR3 contains 16 residues. The CDR3 loop reads CASSIDTRTRNTEAFF. The CDR3 DNA follows: TGTGCCAGTAGTATAGATACACGGACACGTAACACTGAAGCTTTCTTT.

The V call is TRBV19, the J call TRBJ2-7; 9 bases map to TRBD1. The CDR3 totals 16 residues. V was clipped by 5 bases and J by 2 bases; unmatched bases: 10. CDR1 LNHDA and CDR2 SQIVND come from the germline V gene (reference sequence). This chain's CDR3 is CASSGPPGQGTYEQYF. CDR3 DNA sequence: TGTGCCAGTAGTGGCCCGCCGGGACAGGGCACCTACGAGCAGTACTTC.

This chain connects TRBV6-5 to TRBJ2-1; 9 nucleotides line up with TRBD2. The CDR3 extends over 15 amino acids. CDR1 is MNHEY, CDR2 SVGAGI, per germline. V trimming: 6 bases; J trimming: 7 bases; junction bases outside the gene matches: 10. The CDR3 loop reads CASSPPRGRGNEQFF. CDR3 sequence (DNA): TGTGCCAGCAGCCCCCCTCGCGGGAGGGGGAATGAGCAGTTCTTC.

The V gene is TRBV14, the J gene TRBJ1-2, with D possibly matching TRBD1 (5 bases). Germline CDR1 SGHDN, CDR2 FVKESK. V gave up 4 bases and J gave up 5 bases, with 14 bases separating them. The CDR3 is 14 residues long. Here the CDR3 DNA reads TGTGCCAGCAGCCCCATGACAGCCTATTATGGCTACACCTTC. It is translated as CASSPMTAYYGYTF. Based on the CDR3 plus reference TRBV14 and TRBJ1-2, the full variable domain is EAGVTQFPSHSVIEKGQTVTLRCDPISGHDNLYWYRRVMGKEIKFLLHFVKESKQDESGMPNNRFLAERTGGTYSTLKVQPAELEDSGVYFCASSPMTAYYGYTFGSGTRLTVV.

This chain links TRBV6-1 with TRBJ2-6; D remains unclear. Trimming shortened V by 2 bases and J by 0 bases, and 8 bases separated the two germline ends. Germline V gene data show CDR1 as MNHNS and CDR2 as SASEGT. This CDR3 contains 16 residues. CDR3 protein: CASSESQSSGANVLTF. The CDR3, as DNA: TGTGCCAGCAGTGAAAGCCAGAGCTCTGGGGCCAACGTCCTGACTTTC.

The chain has TRBV15 and TRBJ2-3, with TRBD2 identical over 8 bases. J was trimmed by 6 bases and V by 1 base; bases with no gene match: 9. CDR1 and CDR2 (germline): LNHNV, YYDKDF (reference sequence). The CDR3 is made up of 16 amino acids. The CDR3: CATSRGGAPGGDTQYF. The DNA of the CDR3 is TGTGCCACCAGCAGAGGCGGTGCCCCGGGAGGGGATACGCAGTATTTT.

This chain links TRBV5-1 with TRBJ1-4; D is ambiguous. The CDR3 has 15 residues. V was trimmed by 4 bases and J by 3 bases, leaving 13 bases between them. The V gene's germline CDR1 is SGHRS and CDR2 YFSETQ. As DNA, the CDR3 is TGCGCCAGCAGCGAGGCCCCGGCCCCTAATGAAAAACTGTTTTTT. This sequence encodes CASSEAPAPNEKLFF.

On this clone: The same CDR3 arises from other DNA sequences in this sample as well. The V and J genes are TRBV7-9 and TRBJ1-3; perhaps TRBD1 as D (5 bases). Germline V lookup: CDR1 SEHNR, CDR2 FQNEAQ (reference sequence). V lost 8 bases, J lost 0 bases, and 14 bases lay in between. This CDR3 contains 15 residues. CDR3 nucleotides: TGTGCCAGCGGACCTGGGGCTAGCTCTGGAAACACCATATATTTT. This sequence encodes CASGPGASSGNTIYF.

The chain combines TRBV6-5 with TRBJ1-4, with no clear D. V was cut by 0 bases and J by 0 bases, with 8 bases left in between. The CDR3 consists of 16 residues. The germline V gene encodes CDR1 MNHEY and CDR2 SVGAGI. CDR3 nucleotide sequence: TGTGCCAGCAGTTACTCGCGGGCTGCAACTAATGAAAAACTGTTTTTT. It is translated as CASSYSRAATNEKLFF.

In this sample, this clone turned up once. Additional DNA sequences in this sample encode the identical CDR3. This chain joins TRBV2 and TRBJ1-1; D is undetermined. This CDR3 region has 13 residues. V was trimmed by 4 bases and J by 4 bases, leaving 10 bases between them. Germline V lookup: CDR1 SNHLY, CDR2 FYNNEI. This CDR3 reads CASSVGSGTEAFF. The CDR3, as DNA: TGTGCCAGCAGTGTGGGGTCCGGCACTGAAGCTTTCTTT.

This clone has just a few counts. At the DNA level, this CDR3 is encoded by other sequences in the same sample as well. The genes are TRBV18 and TRBJ1-5, with D hard to call. There are 14 residues in the CDR3. Germline values: CDR1 KGHSH, CDR2 LQKENI. With 3 bases removed from V and 0 bases from J, the gap between germline ends came to 6 bases. This CDR3 reads CASSPGYSNQPQHF. CDR3 in DNA: TGTGCCAGCTCACCGGGATATAGCAATCAGCCCCAGCATTTT. Drawing the rest from reference TRBV18 and TRBJ1-5, the complete variable domain is NAGVMQNPRHLVRRRGQEARLRCSPMKGHSHVYWYRQLPEEGLKFMVYLQKENIIDESGMPKERFSAEFPKEGPSILRIQQVVRGDSAAYFCASSPGYSNQPQHFGDGTRLSIL.

The rearrangement uses TRBV5-1 and TRBJ1-3; 7 bases fit TRBD1. The CDR3 sequence is 16 residues long. Germline V gives CDR1 SGHRS, CDR2 YFSETQ. Trimming took 6 bases from V and 0 from J; bases not matched to a gene: 9. The CDR3 nucleotides read TGCGCCAGCATCAGTCCGGGACAGCTCTCTGGAAACACCATATATTTT. It yields the protein CASISPGQLSGNTIYF. Full variable domain (rest looked up from reference TRBV5-1 and TRBJ1-3): KAGVTQTPRYLIKTRGQQVTLSCSPISGHRSVSWYQQTPGQGLQFLFEYFSETQRNKGNFPGRFSGRQFSNSRSEMNVSTLELGDSALYLCASISPGQLSGNTIYFGEGSWLTVV.

The V and J genes are TRBV5-1 and TRBJ1-5; TRBD1 matches 9 bases. This CDR3 comprises 14 residues. Germline V gene lookup returns CDR1 SGHRS and CDR2 YFSETQ. V dropped 4 bases and J dropped 7; count of bases not matched to a gene: 6. The CDR3, as DNA: TGCGCCAGCAGCCTGACAGGGGGTGGGCAGCCCCAGCATTTT. It is translated as CASSLTGGGQPQHF.

V and J are TRBV7-2 and TRBJ1-4, with no clear D. The V end was cut by 1 base, the J end by 2 bases, with 8 bases between. CDR1 and CDR2 (germline): SGHTA, FQGNSA. This CDR3 is 15 amino acids long. DNA of the CDR3: TGTGCCAGCAGCTTAGGTATTTCGACTAATGAAAAACTGTTTTTT. This translates into CASSLGISTNEKLFF.

This clone was detected once. One end of the junction fails to match germline, which may point to a read error. The rearrangement links TRBV13 to TRBJ2-2; 11 bases align to TRBD1. The CDR3 spans 15 residues. Looked up from germline, CDR1 is PRHDT and CDR2 is FYEKMQ (reference sequence). The CDR3 DNA sequence: TGTGCCAGCAGCATAGGACAGGGGGCGGCCGGGGAGCTGTTTTTT. Amino acids: CASSIGQGAAGELFF. Based on the CDR3 plus reference TRBV13 and TRBJ2-2, the full variable domain is AAGVIQSPRHLIKEKRETATLKCYPIPRHDTVYWYQQGPGQDPQFLISFYEKMQSDKGSIPDRFSAQQFSDYHSELNMSSLELGDSALYFCASSIGQGAAGELFFGEGSRLTVL.

The chain has TRBV4-3 and TRBJ1-2, with 9 bases aligning to TRBD1. The CDR3 sequence is 16 residues long. Losses at the gene ends were 4 bases for V and 5 bases for J; bases not matched to a gene: 11. Germline lookup yields CDR1 LGHNA and CDR2 YSLEER. CDR3 residues: CASSLFTGGVGYGYTF. The CDR3 bases are TGCGCCAGCAGCCTCTTCACAGGGGGCGTCGGGTATGGCTACACCTTC.

The V gene is TRBV10-2, the J gene TRBJ2-1, with D possibly being TRBD2 (6 bases). V lost 0 bases to trimming and J lost 9 bases, with 15 bases between them. Germline V gene lookup returns CDR1 WSHSY and CDR2 SAAADI. The CDR3 is made up of 15 amino acids. The DNA for the CDR3 is TGCGCCAGCAGTGAGTCGGGGGGACCCCGGGGTGAGCAGTTCTTC. This codes for CASSESGGPRGEQFF.

This sequence joins TRBV2 and TRBJ2-6, with TRBD1 identical over 8 bases. CDR1 is SNHLY and CDR2 is FYNNEI in the germline V gene. V lost 6 bases and J lost 0; bases outside the gene matches: 7. This CDR3 is built from 17 residues. The CDR3 sequence is CASSRTGPSSGANVLTF. The CDR3 region has the DNA TGTGCCAGCAGCAGGACAGGGCCAAGCTCTGGGGCCAACGTCCTGACTTTC.

The chain uses TRBV7-9 and TRBJ1-2; D perhaps matches TRBD1 (5 bases). Germline V gene lookup returns CDR1 SEHNR and CDR2 FQNEAQ (reference sequence). The V gene lost 5 bases and the J gene lost 0 bases, with 10 bases spanning the gap. The CDR3 extends over 14 amino acids. The DNA for the CDR3 is TGTGCCAGCAGCCCGCACAGGACTAACTATGGCTACACCTTC. Translated, it gives CASSPHRTNYGYTF.

The V and J genes are TRBV18 and TRBJ1-5; 9 bases agree with TRBD1. CDR3 length equals 14 residues. The J segment lost 7 bases and the V segment lost 6 bases, leaving 7 bases of the junction unmatched. The germline gives CDR1 KGHSH, CDR2 LQKENI. The CDR3 sequence is CASSLTGGRQPQHF. CDR3 sequence (DNA): TGTGCCAGCTCTCTAACAGGGGGCCGGCAGCCCCAGCATTTT. Full variable domain (remainder filled in from reference TRBV18 and TRBJ1-5): NAGVMQNPRHLVRRRGQEARLRCSPMKGHSHVYWYRQLPEEGLKFMVYLQKENIIDESGMPKERFSAEFPKEGPSILRIQQVVRGDSAAYFCASSLTGGRQPQHFGDGTRLSIL.